The T cell receptor (beta chain) under discussion was sequenced for a study of vaccination and CD4 T cells after COVID-19. In the study overall: In the convalescent cohort, there were six males and four females, two of them Hispanic. The authors exposed cells to overlapping spike peptides derived from SARS-CoV-2, HCoV-NL63, HCoV-OC43 and HCoV-229E.

Treatment given: approximately nine-day PBMC culture with coronavirus spike peptide pools or control peptides (ViraFEST assay). One should note that the unexposed donor's CD4+ T cells were collected before the COVID-19 pandemic (2011-2018). ViraFEST sequenced TCRs after peptide-pool expansion of antigen-specific T cells. Some 2 million PBMCs were grown per well alongside roughly 10 IU/ml IL-2 and 9.5 to 10 ug/ml peptide pools. Cultured CD4+ T cell DNA underwent sequencing with the Oncomine TCR Beta short-read assay. TCRdb re-called the PCR reads with MiXCR, one entry per CDR3 protein. The repertoire holds around 1,300 distinct CDR3 sequences, with approximately 20% as singletons. This clonotype was detected only a few times. Its antigen is currently unknown. The V gene's germline CDR1 is SNHLY and CDR2 FYNNEI. Trimming pared 6 bases from V and 2 bases from J, leaving 19 bases between. This CDR3 comprises 16 residues.

The chain joins TRBV2 to TRBJ2-5; TRBD2 is a possible D gene (5 bases). This TCR was sampled from a human donor in good health. Sample: CD4+ T cells from blood, cultured in vitro. The CDR3 DNA follows: TGTGCCAGCAGCGTCGACTTAGGGCTAGCTCAAGAGACCCAGTACTTC. Translating gives CASSVDLGLAQETQYF.